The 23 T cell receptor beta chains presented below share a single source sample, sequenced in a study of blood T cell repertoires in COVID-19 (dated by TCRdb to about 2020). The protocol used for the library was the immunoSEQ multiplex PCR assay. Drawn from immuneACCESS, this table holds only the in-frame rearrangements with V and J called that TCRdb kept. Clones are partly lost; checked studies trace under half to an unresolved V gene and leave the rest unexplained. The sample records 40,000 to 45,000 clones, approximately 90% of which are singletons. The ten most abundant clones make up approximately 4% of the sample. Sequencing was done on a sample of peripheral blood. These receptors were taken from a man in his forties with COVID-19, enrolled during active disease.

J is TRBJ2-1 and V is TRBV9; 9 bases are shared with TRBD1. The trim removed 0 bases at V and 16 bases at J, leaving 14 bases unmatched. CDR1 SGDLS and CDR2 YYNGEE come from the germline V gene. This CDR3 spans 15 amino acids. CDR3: CASSVGTGGVGFVFF. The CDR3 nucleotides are TGTGCCAGCAGCGTAGGTACAGGGGGCGTAGGTTTCGTTTTCTTC.

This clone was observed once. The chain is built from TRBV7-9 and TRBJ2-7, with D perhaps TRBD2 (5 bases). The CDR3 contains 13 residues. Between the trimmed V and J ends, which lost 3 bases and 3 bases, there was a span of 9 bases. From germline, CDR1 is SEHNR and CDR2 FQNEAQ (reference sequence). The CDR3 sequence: CASSFLSGYEQYF. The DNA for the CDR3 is TGTGCCAGCAGCTTTCTAAGCGGCTACGAGCAGTACTTC.

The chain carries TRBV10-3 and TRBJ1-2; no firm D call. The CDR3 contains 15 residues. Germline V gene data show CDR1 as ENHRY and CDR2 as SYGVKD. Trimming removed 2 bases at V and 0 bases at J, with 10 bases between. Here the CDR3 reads CAISEQPSPNYGYTF. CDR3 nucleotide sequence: TGTGCCATCAGTGAGCAACCCAGTCCTAACTATGGCTACACCTTC.

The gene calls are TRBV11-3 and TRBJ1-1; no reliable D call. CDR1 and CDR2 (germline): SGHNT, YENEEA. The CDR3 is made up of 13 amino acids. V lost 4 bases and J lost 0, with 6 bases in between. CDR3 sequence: CASSSSVNTEAFF. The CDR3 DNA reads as TGTGCCAGCAGCTCTTCGGTGAACACTGAAGCTTTCTTT.

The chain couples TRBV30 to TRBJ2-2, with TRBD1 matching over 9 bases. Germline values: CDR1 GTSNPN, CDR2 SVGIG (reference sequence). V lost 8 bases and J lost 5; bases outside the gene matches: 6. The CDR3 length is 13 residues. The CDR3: CAGDRVGTGELFF. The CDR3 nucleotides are TGTGCCGGGGACAGGGTGGGAACCGGGGAGCTGTTTTTT.

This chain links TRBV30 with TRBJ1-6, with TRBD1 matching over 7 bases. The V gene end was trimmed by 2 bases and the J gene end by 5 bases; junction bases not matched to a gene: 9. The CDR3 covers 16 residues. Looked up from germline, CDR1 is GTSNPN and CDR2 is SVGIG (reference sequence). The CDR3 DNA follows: TGTGCCTGGAGTAGTAGAATGGGACAGAATAATTCACCCCTCCACTTT. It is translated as CAWSSRMGQNNSPLHF.

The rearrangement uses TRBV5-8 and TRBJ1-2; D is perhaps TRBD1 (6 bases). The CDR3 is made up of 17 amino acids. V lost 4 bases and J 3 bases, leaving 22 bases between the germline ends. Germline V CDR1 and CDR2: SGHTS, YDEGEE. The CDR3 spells CASSDSSTGLPYYGYTF. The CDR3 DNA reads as TGTGCCAGCAGCGATTCTTCGACAGGACTCCCATACTATGGCTACACCTTC.

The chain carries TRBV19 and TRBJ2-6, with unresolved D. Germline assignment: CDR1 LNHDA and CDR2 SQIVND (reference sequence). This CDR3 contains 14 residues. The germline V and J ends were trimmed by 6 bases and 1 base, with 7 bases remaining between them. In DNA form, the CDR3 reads TGTGCCAGTAGAGAGGCGTCTGGGGCCAACGTCCTGACTTTC. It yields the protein CASREASGANVLTF.

This chain's CDR3 is CASIGGSSNQPQHF. DNA for the CDR3: TGTGCCAGTATTGGGGGCAGCTCGAATCAGCCCCAGCATTTT. The rearrangement joins TRBV19 to TRBJ1-5; a weak D match, TRBD1 (6 bases). The CDR3 consists of 14 residues. Trimming left V 7 bases short and J 4 bases short, with 14 bases between. The germline V gene encodes CDR1 LNHDA and CDR2 SQIVND (reference sequence).

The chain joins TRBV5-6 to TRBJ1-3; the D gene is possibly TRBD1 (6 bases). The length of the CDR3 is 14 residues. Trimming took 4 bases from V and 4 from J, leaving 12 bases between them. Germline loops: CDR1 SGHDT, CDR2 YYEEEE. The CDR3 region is CASSARGIGNTIYF. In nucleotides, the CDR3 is TGTGCCAGCAGCGCGAGGGGGATCGGAAACACCATATATTTT.

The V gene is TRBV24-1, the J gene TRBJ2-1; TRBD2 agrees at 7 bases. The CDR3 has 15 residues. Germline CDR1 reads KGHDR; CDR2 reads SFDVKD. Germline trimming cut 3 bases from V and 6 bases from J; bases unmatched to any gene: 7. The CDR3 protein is CATSDGSGIVNEQFF. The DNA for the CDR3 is TGTGCCACCAGTGATGGGAGCGGGATCGTCAATGAGCAGTTCTTC.

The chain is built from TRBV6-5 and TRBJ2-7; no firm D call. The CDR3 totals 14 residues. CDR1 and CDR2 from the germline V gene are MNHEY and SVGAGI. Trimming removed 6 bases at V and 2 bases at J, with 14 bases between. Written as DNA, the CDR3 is TGTGCCAGCAGCTTGACTTATTCAGCCTACGAGCAGTACTTC. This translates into CASSLTYSAYEQYF.

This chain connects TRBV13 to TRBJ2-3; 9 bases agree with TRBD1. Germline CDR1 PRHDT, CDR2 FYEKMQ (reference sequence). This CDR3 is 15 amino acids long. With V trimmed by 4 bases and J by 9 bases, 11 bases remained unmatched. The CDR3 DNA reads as TGTGCCAGCAGCTCACAACCGGGACAGGGAAAGACGCAGTATTTT. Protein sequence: CASSSQPGQGKTQYF.

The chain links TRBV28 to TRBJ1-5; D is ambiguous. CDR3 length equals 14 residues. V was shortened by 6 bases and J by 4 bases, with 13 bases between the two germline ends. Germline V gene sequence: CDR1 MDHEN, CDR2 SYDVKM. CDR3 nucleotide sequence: TGTGCCAGCAGGGCGACCGGAGGGAATCAGCCCCAGCATTTT. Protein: CASRATGGNQPQHF.

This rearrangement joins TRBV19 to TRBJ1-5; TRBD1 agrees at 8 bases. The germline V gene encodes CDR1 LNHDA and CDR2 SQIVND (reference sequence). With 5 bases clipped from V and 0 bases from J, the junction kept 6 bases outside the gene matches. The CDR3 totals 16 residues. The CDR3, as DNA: TGTGCCAGTAGTCCTGGGACAGGAAATAGCAATCAGCCCCAGCATTTT. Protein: CASSPGTGNSNQPQHF. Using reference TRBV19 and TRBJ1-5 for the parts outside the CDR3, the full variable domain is DGGITQSPKYLFRKEGQNVTLSCEQNLNHDAMYWYRQDPGQGLRLIYYSQIVNDFQKGDIAEGYSVSREKKESFPLTVTSAQKNPTAFYLCASSPGTGNSNQPQHFGDGTRLSIL.

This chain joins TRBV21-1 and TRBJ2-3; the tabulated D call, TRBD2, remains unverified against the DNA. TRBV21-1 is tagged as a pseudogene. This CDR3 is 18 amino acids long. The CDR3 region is CASSKHNGGSVSTDTQYF. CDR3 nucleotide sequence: TGTGCCAGCAGCAAGCATAACGGGGGATCGGTAAGCACAGATACGCAGTATTTT.

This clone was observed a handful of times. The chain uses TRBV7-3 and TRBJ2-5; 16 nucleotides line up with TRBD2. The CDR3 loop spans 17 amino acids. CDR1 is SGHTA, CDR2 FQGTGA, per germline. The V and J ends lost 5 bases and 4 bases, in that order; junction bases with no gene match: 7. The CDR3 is CASSPGTSGGAGETQYF. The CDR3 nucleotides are TGTGCCAGCAGCCCCGGGACTAGCGGGGGGGCGGGAGAGACCCAGTACTTC.

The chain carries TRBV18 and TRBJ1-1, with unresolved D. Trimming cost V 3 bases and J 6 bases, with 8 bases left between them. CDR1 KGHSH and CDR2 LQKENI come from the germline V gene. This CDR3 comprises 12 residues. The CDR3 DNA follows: TGTGCCAGCTCACCCACCACAGCTGAAGCTTTCTTT. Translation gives CASSPTTAEAFF.

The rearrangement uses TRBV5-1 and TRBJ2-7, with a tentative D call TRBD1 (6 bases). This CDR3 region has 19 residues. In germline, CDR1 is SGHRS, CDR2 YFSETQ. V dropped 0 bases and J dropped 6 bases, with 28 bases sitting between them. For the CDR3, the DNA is TGCGCCAGCAGCTTGGCTCTGGACAGCAATGGATTATCCTACGCCGAGCAGTACTTC. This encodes CASSLALDSNGLSYAEQYF.

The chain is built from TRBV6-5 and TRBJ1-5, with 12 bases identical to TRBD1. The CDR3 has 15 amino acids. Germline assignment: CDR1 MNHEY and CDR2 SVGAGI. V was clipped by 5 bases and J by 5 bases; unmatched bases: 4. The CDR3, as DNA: TGTGCCAGCAGTCAGGGACAGGGGGCCGATCAGCCCCAGCATTTT. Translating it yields CASSQGQGADQPQHF.

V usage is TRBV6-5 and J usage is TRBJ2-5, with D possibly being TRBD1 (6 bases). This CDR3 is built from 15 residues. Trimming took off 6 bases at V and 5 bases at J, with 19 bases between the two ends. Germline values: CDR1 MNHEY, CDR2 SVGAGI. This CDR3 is CASSTWKGVGETQYF. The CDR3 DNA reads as TGTGCCAGCAGCACCTGGAAGGGGGTGGGGGAGACCCAGTACTTC.

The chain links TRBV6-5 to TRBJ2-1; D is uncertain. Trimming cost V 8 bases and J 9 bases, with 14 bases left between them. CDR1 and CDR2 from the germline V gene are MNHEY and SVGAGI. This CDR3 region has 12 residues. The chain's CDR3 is CASRPGIGEQFF. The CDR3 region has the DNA TGTGCCAGCCGACCAGGCATTGGTGAGCAGTTCTTC.

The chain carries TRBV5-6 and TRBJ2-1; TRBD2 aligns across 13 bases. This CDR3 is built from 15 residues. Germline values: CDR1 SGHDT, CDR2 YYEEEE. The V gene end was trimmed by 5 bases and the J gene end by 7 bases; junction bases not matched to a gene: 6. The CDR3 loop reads CASRIWGLAGNEQFF. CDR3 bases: TGTGCCAGCAGAATATGGGGACTAGCGGGGAATGAGCAGTTCTTC.